Included here is one T cell receptor (beta chain) sequence, with context. The data were produced by immunoSEQ multiplex PCR, yet TCRdb's version contains in-frame clones alone and is incomplete. The data show approximately 95,000 clones, around 83% seen once. The sample originates from a study of radiotherapy plus CTLA-4 blockade in lung cancer. CDR3 length equals 14 residues. Trimming removed 9 bases from V and 3 bases from J; junction bases left unmatched: 9. The germline V gene encodes CDR1 MDHEN and CDR2 SYDVKM. The chain couples TRBV28 to TRBJ2-7, with 9 bases aligning to TRBD1. The specimen was peripheral blood, collected from a patient treated with radiotherapy plus ipilimumab. This TCR was sampled from a human donor with non-small cell lung cancer who had a partial response to radiotherapy plus ipilimumab. The CDR3 spells CASSTGGPHYEQYF. The CDR3 DNA sequence: TGTGCCAGTTCTACAGGGGGCCCCCACTACGAGCAGTACTTC.